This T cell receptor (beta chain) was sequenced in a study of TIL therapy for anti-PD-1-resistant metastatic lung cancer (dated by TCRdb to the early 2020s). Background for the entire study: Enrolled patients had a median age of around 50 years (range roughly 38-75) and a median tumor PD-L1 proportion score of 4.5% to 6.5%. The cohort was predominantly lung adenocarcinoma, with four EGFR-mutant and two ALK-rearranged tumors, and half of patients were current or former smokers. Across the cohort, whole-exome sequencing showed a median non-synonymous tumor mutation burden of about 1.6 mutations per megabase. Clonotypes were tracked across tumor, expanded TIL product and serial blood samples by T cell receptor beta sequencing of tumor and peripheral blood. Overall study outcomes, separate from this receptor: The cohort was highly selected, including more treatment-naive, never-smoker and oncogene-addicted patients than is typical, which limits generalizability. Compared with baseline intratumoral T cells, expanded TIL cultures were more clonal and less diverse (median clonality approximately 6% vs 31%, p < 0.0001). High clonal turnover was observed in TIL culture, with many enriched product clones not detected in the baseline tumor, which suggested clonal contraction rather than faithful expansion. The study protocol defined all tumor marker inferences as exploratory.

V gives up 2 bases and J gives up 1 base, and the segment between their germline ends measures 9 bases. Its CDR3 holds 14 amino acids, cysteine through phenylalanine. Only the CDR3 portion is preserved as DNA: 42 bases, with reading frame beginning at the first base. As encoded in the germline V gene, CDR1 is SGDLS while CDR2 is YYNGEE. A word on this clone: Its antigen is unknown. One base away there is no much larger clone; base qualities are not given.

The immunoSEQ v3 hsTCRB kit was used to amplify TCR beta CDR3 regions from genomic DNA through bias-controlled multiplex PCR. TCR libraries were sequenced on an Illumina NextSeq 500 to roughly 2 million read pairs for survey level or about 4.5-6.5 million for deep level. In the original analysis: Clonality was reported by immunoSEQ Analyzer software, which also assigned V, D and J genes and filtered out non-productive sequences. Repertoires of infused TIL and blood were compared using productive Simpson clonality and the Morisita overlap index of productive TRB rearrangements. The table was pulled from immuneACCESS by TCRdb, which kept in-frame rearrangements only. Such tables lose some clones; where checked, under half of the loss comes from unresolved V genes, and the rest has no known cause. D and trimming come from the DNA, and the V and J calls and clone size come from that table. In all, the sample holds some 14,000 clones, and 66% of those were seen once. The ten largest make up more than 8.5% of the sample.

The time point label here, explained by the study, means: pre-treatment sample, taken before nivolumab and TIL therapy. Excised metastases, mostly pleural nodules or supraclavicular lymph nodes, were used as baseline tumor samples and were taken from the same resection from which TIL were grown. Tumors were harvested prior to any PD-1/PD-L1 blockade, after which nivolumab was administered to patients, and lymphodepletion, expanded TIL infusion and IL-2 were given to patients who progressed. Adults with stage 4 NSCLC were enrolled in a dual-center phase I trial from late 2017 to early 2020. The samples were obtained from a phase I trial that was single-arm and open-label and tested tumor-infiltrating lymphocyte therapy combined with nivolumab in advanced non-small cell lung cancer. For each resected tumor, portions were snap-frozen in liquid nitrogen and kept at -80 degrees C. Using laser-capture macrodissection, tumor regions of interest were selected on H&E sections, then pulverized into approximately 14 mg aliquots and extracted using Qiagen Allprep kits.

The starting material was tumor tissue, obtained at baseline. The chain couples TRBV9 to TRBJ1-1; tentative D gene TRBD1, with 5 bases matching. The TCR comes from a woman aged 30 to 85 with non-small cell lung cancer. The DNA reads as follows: TGTGCCAGCAGCGTCCAGGGCCAGAACACTGAAGCTTTCTTT. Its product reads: CASSVQGQNTEAFF. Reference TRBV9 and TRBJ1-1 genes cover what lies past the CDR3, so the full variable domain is DSGVTQTPKHLITATGQRVTLRCSPRSGDLSVYWYQQSLDQGLQFLIQYYNGEERAKGNILERFSAQQFPDLHSELNLSSLELGDSALYFCASSVQGQNTEAFFGQGTRLTVV.